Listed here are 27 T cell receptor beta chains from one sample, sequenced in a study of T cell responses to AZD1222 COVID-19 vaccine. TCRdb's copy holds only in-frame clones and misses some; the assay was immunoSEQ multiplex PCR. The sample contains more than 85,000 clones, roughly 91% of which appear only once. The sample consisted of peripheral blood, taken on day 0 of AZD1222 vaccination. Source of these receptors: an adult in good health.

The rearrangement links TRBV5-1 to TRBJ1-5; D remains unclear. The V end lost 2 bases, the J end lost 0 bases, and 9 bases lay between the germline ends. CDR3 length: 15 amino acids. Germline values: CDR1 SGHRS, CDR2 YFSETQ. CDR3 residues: CASSFEGYSNQPQHF. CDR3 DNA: TGCGCCAGCAGCTTTGAAGGGTATAGCAATCAGCCCCAGCATTTT.

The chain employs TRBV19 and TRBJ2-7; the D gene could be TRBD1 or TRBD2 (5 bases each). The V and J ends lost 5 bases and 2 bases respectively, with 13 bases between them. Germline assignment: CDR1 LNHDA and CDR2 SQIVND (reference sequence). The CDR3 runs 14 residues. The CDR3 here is CASSPTPGPYEQYF. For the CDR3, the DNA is TGTGCCAGTAGTCCGACCCCGGGGCCCTACGAGCAGTACTTC.

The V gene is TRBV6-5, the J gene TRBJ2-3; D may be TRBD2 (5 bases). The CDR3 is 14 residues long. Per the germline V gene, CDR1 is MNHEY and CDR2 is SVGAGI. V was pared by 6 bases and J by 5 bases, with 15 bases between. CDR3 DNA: TGTGCCAGCAGCCTTCTAGCAGGAGGAGATACGCAGTATTTT. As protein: CASSLLAGGDTQYF.

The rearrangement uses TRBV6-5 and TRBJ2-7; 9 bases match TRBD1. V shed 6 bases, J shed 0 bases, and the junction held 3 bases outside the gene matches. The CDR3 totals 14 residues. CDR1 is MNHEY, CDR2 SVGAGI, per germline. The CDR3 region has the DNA TGTGCCAGCAGAGGGACAGGGAGCTCCTACGAGCAGTACTTC. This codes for CASRGTGSSYEQYF.

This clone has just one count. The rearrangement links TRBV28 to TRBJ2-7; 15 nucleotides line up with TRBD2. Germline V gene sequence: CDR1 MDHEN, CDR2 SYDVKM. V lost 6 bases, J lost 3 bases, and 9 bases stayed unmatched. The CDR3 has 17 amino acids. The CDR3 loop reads CASRSSGLAGGGYEQYF. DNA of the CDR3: TGTGCCAGCAGATCTTCCGGACTAGCGGGAGGGGGCTACGAGCAGTACTTC. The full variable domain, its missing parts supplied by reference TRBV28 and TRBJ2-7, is DVKVTQSSRYLVKRTGEKVFLECVQDMDHENMFWYRQDPGLGLRLIYFSYDVKMKEKGDIPEGYSVSREKKERFSLILESASTNQTSMYLCASRSSGLAGGGYEQYFGPGTRLTVT.

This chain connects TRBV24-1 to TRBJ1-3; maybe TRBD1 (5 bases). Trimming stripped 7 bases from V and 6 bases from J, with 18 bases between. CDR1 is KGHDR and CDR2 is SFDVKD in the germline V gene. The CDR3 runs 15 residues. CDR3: CATRSDGAEINTIYF. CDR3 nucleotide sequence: TGTGCCACCAGGAGCGACGGGGCAGAGATAAACACCATATATTTT.

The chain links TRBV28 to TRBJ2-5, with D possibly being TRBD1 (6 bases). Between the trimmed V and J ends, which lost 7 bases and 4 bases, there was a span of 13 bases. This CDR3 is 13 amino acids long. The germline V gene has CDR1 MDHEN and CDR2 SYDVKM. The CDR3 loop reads CASTPGAAETQYF. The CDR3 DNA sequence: TGTGCCAGCACCCCAGGGGCGGCAGAGACCCAGTACTTC.

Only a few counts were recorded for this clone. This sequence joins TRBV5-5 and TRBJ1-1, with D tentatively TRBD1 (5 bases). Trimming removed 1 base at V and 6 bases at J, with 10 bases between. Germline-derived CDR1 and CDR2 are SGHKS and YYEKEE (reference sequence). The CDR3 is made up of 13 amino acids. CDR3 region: CASSLFRAPEAFF. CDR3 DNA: TGTGCCAGCAGCTTGTTCAGGGCTCCTGAAGCTTTCTTT.

This CDR3 is CASTLVGNTEAFF. In DNA form, the CDR3 reads TGTGCCAGCACCCTAGTGGGGAACACTGAAGCTTTCTTT. The chain recombines TRBV12-3 or TRBV12-4 with TRBJ1-1; D gene unclear. V lost 7 bases to trimming and J lost 1 base, with 10 bases between them. This CDR3 is 13 amino acids long.

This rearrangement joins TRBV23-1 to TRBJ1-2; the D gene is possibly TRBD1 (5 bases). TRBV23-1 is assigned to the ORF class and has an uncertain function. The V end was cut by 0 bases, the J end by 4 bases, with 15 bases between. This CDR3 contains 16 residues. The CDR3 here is CASSQSPTGARYGYTF. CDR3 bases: TGCGCCAGCAGTCAATCGCCAACAGGAGCACGCTATGGCTACACCTTC.

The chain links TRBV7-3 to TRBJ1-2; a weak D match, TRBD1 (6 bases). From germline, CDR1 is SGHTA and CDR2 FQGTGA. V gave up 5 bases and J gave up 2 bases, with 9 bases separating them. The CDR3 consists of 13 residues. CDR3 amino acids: CASSPGQNYGYTF. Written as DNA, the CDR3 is TGTGCCAGCAGCCCCGGACAGAACTATGGCTACACCTTC.

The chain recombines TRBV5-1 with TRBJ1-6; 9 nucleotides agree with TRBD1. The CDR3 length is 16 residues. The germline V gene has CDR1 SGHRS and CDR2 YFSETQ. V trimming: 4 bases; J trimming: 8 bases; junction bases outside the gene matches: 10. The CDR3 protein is CASSPETDRGDSPLHF. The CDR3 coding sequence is TGCGCCAGCAGCCCAGAAACGGACAGGGGAGATTCACCCCTCCACTTT.

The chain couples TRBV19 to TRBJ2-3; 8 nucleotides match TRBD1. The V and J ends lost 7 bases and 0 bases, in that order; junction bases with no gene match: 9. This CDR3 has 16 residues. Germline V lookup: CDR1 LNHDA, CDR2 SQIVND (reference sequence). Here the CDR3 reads CASTRGTGTSTDTQYF. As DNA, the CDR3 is TGTGCCAGTACCCGCGGGACAGGTACTAGCACAGATACGCAGTATTTT.

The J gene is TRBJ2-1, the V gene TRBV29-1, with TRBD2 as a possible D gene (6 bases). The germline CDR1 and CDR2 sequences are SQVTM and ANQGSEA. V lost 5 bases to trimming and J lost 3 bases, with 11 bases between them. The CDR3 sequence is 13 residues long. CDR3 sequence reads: CSVLKTSYNEQFF. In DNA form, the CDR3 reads TGCAGCGTTTTAAAGACTAGCTACAATGAGCAGTTCTTC.

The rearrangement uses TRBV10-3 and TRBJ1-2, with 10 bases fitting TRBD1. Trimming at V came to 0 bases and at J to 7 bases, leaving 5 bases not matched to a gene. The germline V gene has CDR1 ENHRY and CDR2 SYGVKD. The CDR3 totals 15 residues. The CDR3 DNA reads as TGTGCCATCAGTGAGTCGACAGGGGGCAAAGTTGGCTACACCTTC. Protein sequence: CAISESTGGKVGYTF.

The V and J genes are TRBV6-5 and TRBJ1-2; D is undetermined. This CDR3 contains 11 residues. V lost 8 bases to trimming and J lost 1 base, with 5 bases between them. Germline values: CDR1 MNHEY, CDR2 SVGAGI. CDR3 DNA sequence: TGTGCCAGCGAATATAACTATGGCTACACCTTC. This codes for CASEYNYGYTF.

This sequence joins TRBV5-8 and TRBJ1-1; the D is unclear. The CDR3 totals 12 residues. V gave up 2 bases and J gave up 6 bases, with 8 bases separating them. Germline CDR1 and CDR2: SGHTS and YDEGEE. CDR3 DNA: TGTGCCAGCAGCTTCGGAGGGCCTGAAGCTTTCTTT. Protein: CASSFGGPEAFF.

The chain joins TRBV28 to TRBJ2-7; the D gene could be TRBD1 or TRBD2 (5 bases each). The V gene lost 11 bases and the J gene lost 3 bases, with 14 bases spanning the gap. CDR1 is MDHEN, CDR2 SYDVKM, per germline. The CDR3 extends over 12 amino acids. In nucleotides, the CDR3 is TGTGCCGCCGGGACGACTAACTACGAGCAGTACTTC. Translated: CAAGTTNYEQYF.

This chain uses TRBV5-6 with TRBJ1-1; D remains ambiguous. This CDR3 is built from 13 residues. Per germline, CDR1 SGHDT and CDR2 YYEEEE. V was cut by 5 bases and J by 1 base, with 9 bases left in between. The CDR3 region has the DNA TGTGCCAGCAGTACTGGGCAGAACACTGAAGCTTTCTTT. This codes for CASSTGQNTEAFF.

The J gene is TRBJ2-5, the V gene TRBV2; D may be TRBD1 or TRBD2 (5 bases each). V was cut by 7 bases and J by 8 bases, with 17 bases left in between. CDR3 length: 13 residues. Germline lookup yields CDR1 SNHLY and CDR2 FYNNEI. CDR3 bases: TGTGCCAGCATGAGGGACCCCGTGGGAACCCAGTACTTC. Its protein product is CASMRDPVGTQYF.

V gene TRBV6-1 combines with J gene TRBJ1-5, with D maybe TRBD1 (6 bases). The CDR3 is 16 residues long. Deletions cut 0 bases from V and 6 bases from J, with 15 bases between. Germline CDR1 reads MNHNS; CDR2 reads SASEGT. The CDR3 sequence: CASSEAPGVRSQPQHF. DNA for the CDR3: TGTGCCAGCAGTGAAGCCCCAGGGGTTAGGAGTCAGCCCCAGCATTTT.

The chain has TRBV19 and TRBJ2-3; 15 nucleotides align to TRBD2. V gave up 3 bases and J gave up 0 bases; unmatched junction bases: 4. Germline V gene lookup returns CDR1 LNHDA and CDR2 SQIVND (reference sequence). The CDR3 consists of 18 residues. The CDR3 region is CASSIGLAGGSSTDTQYF. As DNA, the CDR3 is TGTGCCAGTAGTATTGGACTAGCGGGGGGGTCGAGCACAGATACGCAGTATTTT.

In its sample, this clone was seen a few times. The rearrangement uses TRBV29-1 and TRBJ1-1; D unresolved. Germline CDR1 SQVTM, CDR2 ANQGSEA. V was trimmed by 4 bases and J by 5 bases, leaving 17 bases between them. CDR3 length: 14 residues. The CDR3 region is CSVGSLGLLTEAFF. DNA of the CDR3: TGCAGCGTTGGTTCTTTAGGGCTTTTAACTGAAGCTTTCTTT.

The CDR3 is CASNSGTGSYNEQFF. The CDR3 DNA sequence: TGTGCCAGCAACTCCGGGACAGGGTCCTACAATGAGCAGTTCTTC. This chain links TRBV2 with TRBJ2-1; 9 positions agree with TRBD1. This CDR3 region has 15 residues. CDR1 and CDR2 from the germline V gene are SNHLY and FYNNEI. V gave up 7 bases and J gave up 1 base; unmatched junction bases: 5.

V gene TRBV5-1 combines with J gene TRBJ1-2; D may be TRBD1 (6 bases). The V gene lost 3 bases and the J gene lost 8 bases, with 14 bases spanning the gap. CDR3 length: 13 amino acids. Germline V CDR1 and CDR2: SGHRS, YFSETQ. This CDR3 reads CASSSLQGLGYTF. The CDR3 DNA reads TGCGCCAGCAGCTCGTTACAGGGTTTGGGCTACACCTTC.

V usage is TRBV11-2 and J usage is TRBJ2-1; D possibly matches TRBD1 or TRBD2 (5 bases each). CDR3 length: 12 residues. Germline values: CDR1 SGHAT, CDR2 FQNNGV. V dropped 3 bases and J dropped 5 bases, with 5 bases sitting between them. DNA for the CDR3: TGTGCCAGCAGCTTGGGGGACAATGAGCAGTTCTTC. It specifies CASSLGDNEQFF.

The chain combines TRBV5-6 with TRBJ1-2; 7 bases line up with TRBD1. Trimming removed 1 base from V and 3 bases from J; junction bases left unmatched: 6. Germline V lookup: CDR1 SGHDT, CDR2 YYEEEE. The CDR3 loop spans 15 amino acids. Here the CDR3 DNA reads TGTGCCAGCAGCTTGTCAGGGGGGCTCCACTATGGCTACACCTTC. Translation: CASSLSGGLHYGYTF.